This TCR beta chain was documented in a study of T cells in Graves' hyperthyroidism and ophthalmopathy. Study-wide findings and caveats: For ophthalmopathy, model prediction preceded onset by a median roughly 6.5 months. By a 13 V-J model, ophthalmopathy was set apart from stable hyperthyroidism.

What was amplified from RNA transcripts were TCR beta CDR3 regions. The HTBI primer set was used in a first-round RT-PCR of the TCR CDR3. TCRdb reanalysed the multiplex PCR reads using MiXCR and keeps one entry per CDR3 protein. The table has approximately 700,000 distinct CDR3 sequences, about 15% seen once. Germline values: CDR1 SGDLS, CDR2 YYNGEE. V was trimmed by 3 bases and J by 1 base, leaving 12 bases between them. The CDR3 sequence is 15 residues long. Patients between 18 and 65 years old had hyperthyroidism, newly diagnosed and lasting under 2 months. On the basis of clinical symptoms, serum thyroxine and TRAb, thyroid ultrasound and orbital computed tomography, diagnoses were made. Comments on this clonotype: Its antigen is unknown.

The sequenced material came from blood. The rearrangement joins TRBV9 to TRBJ2-3; maybe TRBD2 (5 bases). This clonotype originated in a young man with Graves' hyperthyroidism. This chain's CDR3 is CASSATGYRTDTQYF. The CDR3 nucleotides read TGTGCCAGCAGCGCCACGGGATATCGCACAGATACGCAGTATTTT. The full variable domain, with the rest looked up from reference TRBV9 and TRBJ2-3, is DSGVTQTPKHLITATGQRVTLRCSPRSGDLSVYWYQQSLDQGLQFLIQYYNGEERAKGNILERFSAQQFPDLHSELNLSSLELGDSALYFCASSATGYRTDTQYFGPGTRLTVL.